This is a list of T cell receptor beta chains from one sample in a study of identical twins. TCRdb re-analysed the 5' RACE reads in MiXCR, keeping a single row per CDR3 protein. The table has 250,000 to 350,000 distinct CDR3 sequences, under 9% seen once. Another study also made use of these data, one on yellow fever vaccine responses in identical twins.

The sample consisted of memory (CD45RO+) T cells sorted from blood. Source of these receptors: a young woman in good health. The CDR3 runs from the conserved cysteine through the conserved F or W. D genes are given only for firm matches. Clone size is stated in some rows and not others, as once, few, many or a class when expanded.

J gene,clone size,D gene,V gene,CDR3 protein,CDR3 DNA
TRBJ1-5,few,TRBD1,TRBV5-6,CASSRAGTGWNQPQHF,TGTGCCAGCAGCCGGGCCGGGACAGGGTGGAATCAGCCCCAGCATTTT
TRBJ2-7,NA,NA,TRBV7-2,CASSFMREQYF,TGTGCCAGCAGCTTTATGCGGGAACAGTACTTC
TRBJ1-2,NA,TRBD1,TRBV20-1,CSASRGQDYGYTF,TGCAGTGCTAGCAGGGGGCAGGACTATGGCTACACCTTC
TRBJ2-1,few,NA,TRBV28,CASRTGGGRGGNEQFF,TGTGCCAGCAGGACCGGAGGGGGGCGCGGGGGAAATGAGCAGTTCTTC
TRBJ2-2,few,NA,TRBV3-1,CASSQVAPRDGELFF,TGTGCCAGCAGCCAAGTCGCACCAAGAGACGGGGAGCTGTTTTTT
TRBJ2-1,NA,TRBD2,TRBV7-9,CASSLLAGGDYNEQFF,TGTGCCAGCAGCTTACTAGCGGGAGGGGATTACAATGAGCAGTTCTTC
TRBJ2-5,few,NA,TRBV19,CASKEGKTQYF,TGTGCCAGTAAGGAAGGGAAGACCCAGTACTTC
TRBJ1-1,few,NA,TRBV19,CASSMSGVNTEAFF,TGTGCCAGTAGTATGTCCGGGGTGAACACTGAAGCTTTCTTT
TRBJ1-1,few,TRBD1,TRBV7-9,CASSLDREGEAFF,TGTGCCAGCAGCCTGGACAGGGAAGGTGAAGCTTTCTTT
TRBJ2-1,NA,NA,TRBV29-1,CSTPGSSSYNEQFF,TGCAGCACCCCCGGGAGCTCCTCCTACAATGAGCAGTTCTTC
TRBJ1-1,many,NA,TRBV7-8,CASSTRRNTEAFF,TGTGCCAGCAGCACTAGGAGAAACACTGAAGCTTTCTTT
TRBJ1-1,few,TRBD1,TRBV7-9,CASSLRDRNTEAFF,TGTGCCAGCAGCCTCCGGGACAGGAACACTGAAGCTTTCTTT
TRBJ2-2,many,NA,TRBV6-4,CASRVWQPSSTYRPIIGELFF,TGTGCCAGCAGAGTTTGGCAGCCTAGTTCGACTTATCGACCAATTATCGGGGAGCTGTTTTTT
TRBJ1-6,few,NA,TRBV28,CASSLRGPPSPLHF,TGTGCCAGCAGTTTGCGGGGGCCCCCCTCACCCCTCCACTTT
TRBJ2-3,many,NA,TRBV7-9,CASSVAAGTDTQYF,TGTGCCAGCAGCGTAGCCGCGGGCACAGATACGCAGTATTTT
TRBJ2-2,many,NA,TRBV6-2/TRBV6-3,CASSYREETGELFF,TGTGCCAGCAGTTACCGAGAAGAAACCGGGGAGCTGTTTTTT
TRBJ1-4,few,NA,TRBV6-4,CASSTREGSEKLFF,TGTGCCAGCAGTACCCGGGAAGGGAGCGAAAAACTGTTTTTT
TRBJ1-1,few,NA,TRBV5-1,CASSPDRMNTEAFF,TGCGCCAGCAGCCCCGACAGGATGAACACTGAAGCTTTCTTT
TRBJ1-1,few,NA,TRBV9,CASSVNGERRTEAFF,TGTGCCAGCAGCGTAAACGGGGAGAGACGCACTGAAGCTTTCTTT
TRBJ1-1,NA,NA,TRBV20-1,CSAERGVAGENTEAFF,TGCAGTGCCGAGAGGGGGGTGGCAGGGGAGAACACTGAAGCTTTCTTT
TRBJ2-5,NA,NA,TRBV3-1,CASSRWGRGETQYF,TGTGCCAGCAGCCGGTGGGGGAGGGGGGAGACCCAGTACTTC
TRBJ1-3,few,TRBD1,TRBV28,CASTRGQTSSGNTIYF,TGTGCCAGCACCCGGGGACAGACCAGCTCTGGAAACACCATATATTTT
TRBJ2-7,many,TRBD2,TRBV7-2,CASGIEPSGTLEQYF,TGTGCCAGCGGGATTGAACCTAGCGGGACGTTAGAGCAGTACTTC
TRBJ1-5,many,NA,TRBV6-1,CASGHSENQPQHF,TGTGCCAGCGGGCACAGTGAGAATCAGCCCCAGCATTTT
TRBJ1-4,NA,NA,TRBV6-1,CASTQTGLNEKLFF,TGTGCCAGCACCCAGACAGGATTAAATGAAAAACTGTTTTTT
TRBJ2-7,NA,NA,TRBV7-8,CASSSRTATNSYEQYF,TGTGCCAGCAGCTCTAGGACAGCTACCAACTCCTACGAGCAGTACTTC
TRBJ2-5,NA,NA,TRBV19,CASSRGPKETQYF,TGTGCCAGTAGCCGAGGGCCCAAAGAGACCCAGTACTTC
TRBJ2-3,few,NA,TRBV6-6,CASSSSVGDTQYF,TGTGCCAGCAGTTCATCGGTAGGGGATACGCAGTATTTT
TRBJ1-2,many,TRBD1,TRBV29-1,CSIKTGDYGYTF,TGCAGCATCAAAACAGGGGACTATGGCTACACCTTC
TRBJ2-3,NA,NA,TRBV6-6,CASSIGPDTQYF,TGTGCCAGCAGCATCGGGCCCGATACGCAGTATTTT
TRBJ1-3,many,TRBD1,TRBV4-1,CASSTSRTGGSSGNTIYF,TGCGCCAGCAGCACATCCCGGACAGGGGGAAGCTCTGGAAACACCATATATTTT
TRBJ2-3,many,TRBD2,TRBV5-1,CASSPGGTSGRRDTQYF,TGCGCCAGCAGCCCCGGCGGGACTAGCGGGAGAAGGGATACGCAGTATTTT
TRBJ2-1,NA,TRBD1,TRBV4-2,CASSQDPQGARKNEQFF,TGTGCCAGCAGCCAAGACCCCCAGGGGGCGCGTAAAAATGAGCAGTTCTTC
TRBJ2-7,many,NA,TRBV28,CASSSTEEQYF,TGTGCCAGCAGTTCGACAGAAGAGCAGTACTTC
TRBJ2-1,many,TRBD1,TRBV29-1,CSVSGQGRLNEQFF,TGCAGCGTTTCGGGACAGGGGAGGCTCAATGAGCAGTTCTTC